This T cell receptor beta chain was sequenced during a study of OX40 agonist ivuxolimab in advanced cancers. Study-level background: The treatment was a fully human IgG2 OX40 agonist, ivuxolimab.

Trimming at V came to 6 bases and at J to 8 bases, leaving 10 bases not matched to a gene. CDR1 and CDR2 from the germline V gene are MGHRA and YSYEKL. The CDR3 is 14 residues long. TCRdb keeps only in-frame clones here, not all; method: immunoSEQ multiplex PCR. The repertoire holds about 36,000 clones, with over 75% as singletons. This clone was observed a single time. This rearrangement joins TRBV4-1 to TRBJ2-1, with 7 positions matching TRBD1. This TCR was sampled from an adult with an advanced solid tumor such as melanoma, head and neck, liver or kidney cancer. The sequenced sample was CD4+ or CD8+ T cells sorted from blood, obtained in a trial of the OX40 agonist ivuxolimab. The CDR3 is CASSRQGSFDEQFF. CDR3 nucleotides: TGCGCCAGCAGTCGACAGGGTTCATTCGATGAGCAGTTCTTC.